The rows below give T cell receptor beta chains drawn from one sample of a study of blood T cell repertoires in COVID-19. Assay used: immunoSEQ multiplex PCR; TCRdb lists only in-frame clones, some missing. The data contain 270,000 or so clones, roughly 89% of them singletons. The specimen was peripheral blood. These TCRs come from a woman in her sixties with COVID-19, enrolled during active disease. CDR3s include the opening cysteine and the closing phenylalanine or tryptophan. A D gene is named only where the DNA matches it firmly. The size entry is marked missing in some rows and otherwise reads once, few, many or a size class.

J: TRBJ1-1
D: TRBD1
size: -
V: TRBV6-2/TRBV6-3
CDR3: CASSLQGAWGTEAFF
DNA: TGTGCCAGCAGTTTACAGGGGGCTTGGGGTACTGAAGCTTTCTTT

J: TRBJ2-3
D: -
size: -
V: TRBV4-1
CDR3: CASSQDELTATDTQYF
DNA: TGCGCCAGCAGCCAAGATGAACTAACGGCCACAGATACGCAGTATTTT

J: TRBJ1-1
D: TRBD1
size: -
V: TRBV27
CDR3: CASSPSRQGVNTEAFF
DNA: TGTGCCAGCAGTCCCTCACGACAGGGGGTGAACACTGAAGCTTTCTTT

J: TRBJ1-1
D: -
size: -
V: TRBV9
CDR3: CASSVSRFATEAFF
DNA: TGTGCCAGCAGCGTAAGCAGGTTTGCCACTGAAGCTTTCTTT

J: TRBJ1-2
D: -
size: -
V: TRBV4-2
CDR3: CASSQDSGIGGYTF
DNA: TGTGCCAGCAGCCAAGACTCCGGGATAGGTGGCTACACCTTC

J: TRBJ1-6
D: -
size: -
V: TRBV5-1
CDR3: CASSLGSSYNSPLHF
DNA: TGCGCCAGCAGCTTGGGGAGCTCCTATAATTCACCCCTCCACTTT

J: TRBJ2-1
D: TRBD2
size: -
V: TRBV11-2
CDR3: CASSGAGGPYEQFF
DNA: TGTGCCAGCAGCGGCGCGGGGGGGCCTTATGAGCAGTTCTTC

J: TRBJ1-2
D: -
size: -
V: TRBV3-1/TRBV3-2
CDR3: CASSQWGGHNYGYTF
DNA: TGTGCCAGCAGCCAATGGGGGGGACACAACTATGGCTACACCTTC

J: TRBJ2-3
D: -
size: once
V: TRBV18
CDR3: CASSPGGGGTDTQYF
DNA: TGTGCCAGCTCACCAGGAGGGGGGGGCACAGATACGCAGTATTTT

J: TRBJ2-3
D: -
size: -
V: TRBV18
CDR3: CASSRANTQYF
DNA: TGTGCCAGCTCACGGGCGAATACGCAGTATTTT

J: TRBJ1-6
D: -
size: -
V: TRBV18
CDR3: CASSPRQQQPNSPLHF
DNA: TGTGCCAGCTCACCTAGACAGCAACAACCCAATTCACCCCTCCACTTT

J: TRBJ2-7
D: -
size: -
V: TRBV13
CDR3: CASSIGLHLVTYEQYF
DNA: TGTGCCAGCAGCATCGGACTCCACTTGGTTACCTACGAGCAGTACTTC

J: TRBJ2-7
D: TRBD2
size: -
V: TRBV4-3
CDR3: CASSQDRRGGSYEQYF
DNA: TGCGCCAGCAGCCAAGATAGACGGGGGGGATCCTACGAGCAGTACTTC

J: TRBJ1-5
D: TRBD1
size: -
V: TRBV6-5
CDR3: CASRGAGGTPQHF
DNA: TGTGCCAGCAGGGGCGCAGGGGGCACGCCCCAGCATTTT

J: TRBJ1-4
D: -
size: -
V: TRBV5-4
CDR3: CASSPDTTNEKLFF
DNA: TGTGCCAGCAGCCCGGACACTACTAATGAAAAACTGTTTTTT

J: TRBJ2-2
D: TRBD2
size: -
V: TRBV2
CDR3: CASSVIRGGSTGELFF
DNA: TGTGCCAGCAGTGTAATACGGGGGGGTAGCACCGGGGAGCTGTTTTTT

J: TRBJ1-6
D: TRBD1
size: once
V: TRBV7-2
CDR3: CASSPGTGYSPLHF
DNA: TGTGCCAGCAGTCCCGGGACAGGGTATTCACCCCTCCACTTT

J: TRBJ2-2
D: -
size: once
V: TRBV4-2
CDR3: CASSQDKAGNTGELFF
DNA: TGTGCCAGCAGCCAAGATAAAGCGGGGAACACCGGGGAGCTGTTTTTT

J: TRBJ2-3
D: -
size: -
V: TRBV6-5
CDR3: CASSSPSTSTDTQYF
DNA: TGTGCCAGCAGTTCCCCAAGTACTAGCACAGATACGCAGTATTTT

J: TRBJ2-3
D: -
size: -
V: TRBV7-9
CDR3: CASSLAGAHTDTQYF
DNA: TGTGCCAGCAGCTTAGCAGGGGCCCACACAGATACGCAGTATTTT

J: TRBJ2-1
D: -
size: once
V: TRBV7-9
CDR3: CASSLGSLWQFF
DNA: TGTGCCAGCAGCTTAGGGTCTCTATGGCAGTTCTTC

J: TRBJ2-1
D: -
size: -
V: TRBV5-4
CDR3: CASGLAGLGYNEQFF
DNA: TGTGCCAGCGGTCTTGCAGGGTTAGGTTACAATGAGCAGTTCTTC

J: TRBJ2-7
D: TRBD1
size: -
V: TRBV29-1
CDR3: CSVYRGYEQYF
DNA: TGCAGCGTCTACAGGGGGTACGAGCAGTACTTC

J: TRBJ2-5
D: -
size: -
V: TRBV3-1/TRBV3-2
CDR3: CASSQFGEETQYF
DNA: TGTGCCAGCAGCCAATTCGGGGAAGAGACCCAGTACTTC

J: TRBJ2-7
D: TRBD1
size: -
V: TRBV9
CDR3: CASSVKPTTPGGHEQYF
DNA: TGTGCCAGCAGCGTTAAACCCACCACCCCAGGGGGTCACGAGCAGTACTTC

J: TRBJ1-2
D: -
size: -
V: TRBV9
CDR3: CASSPPGVNYGYTF
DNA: TGTGCCAGCAGCCCCCCCGGGGTTAACTATGGCTACACCTTC

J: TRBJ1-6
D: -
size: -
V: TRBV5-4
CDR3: CASSLPGADSPLHF
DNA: TGTGCCAGCAGCTTGCCAGGGGCGGATTCACCCCTCCACTTT

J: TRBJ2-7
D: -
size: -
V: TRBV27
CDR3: CASSFSRDRPYEQYF
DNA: TGTGCCAGCAGTTTTAGCCGAGACAGACCCTACGAGCAGTACTTC

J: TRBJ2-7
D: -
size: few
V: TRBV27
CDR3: CASSLGGYEQYF
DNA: TGTGCCAGCAGTTTAGGAGGCTACGAGCAGTACTTC

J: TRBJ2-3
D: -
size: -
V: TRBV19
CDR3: CASSPKRRAGFPLTDTQYF
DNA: TGTGCCAGTAGTCCAAAGAGAAGGGCGGGCTTCCCACTCACAGATACGCAGTATTTT

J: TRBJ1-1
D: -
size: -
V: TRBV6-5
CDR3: CASRREWNTEAFF
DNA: TGTGCCAGCCGGAGGGAGTGGAACACTGAAGCTTTCTTT

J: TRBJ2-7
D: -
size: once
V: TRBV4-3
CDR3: CASSQGTSYEQYF
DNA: TGCGCCAGCAGCCAGGGGACAAGCTACGAGCAGTACTTC

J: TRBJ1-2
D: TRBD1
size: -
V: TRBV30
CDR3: CAWSTTRQGPYGYTF
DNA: TGTGCCTGGAGTACCACAAGACAGGGACCCTATGGCTACACCTTC

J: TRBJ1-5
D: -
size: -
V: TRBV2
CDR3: CASSEGGVGNQPQHF
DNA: TGTGCCAGCAGTGAAGGGGGGGTTGGCAATCAGCCCCAGCATTTT

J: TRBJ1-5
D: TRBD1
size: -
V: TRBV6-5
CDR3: CANSDRGSGPQHF
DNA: TGTGCCAATTCGGACAGGGGGTCGGGGCCCCAGCATTTT

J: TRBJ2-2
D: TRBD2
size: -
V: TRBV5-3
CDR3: CARSLGLAGGRTGELFF
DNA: TGTGCCAGAAGCTTGGGACTAGCGGGGGGGCGCACCGGGGAGCTGTTTTTT

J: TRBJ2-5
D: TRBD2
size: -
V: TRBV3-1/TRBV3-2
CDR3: CASSHPTTSGGFRYQETQYF
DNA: TGTGCCAGCAGCCACCCCACGACTAGCGGGGGCTTCCGATACCAAGAGACCCAGTACTTC

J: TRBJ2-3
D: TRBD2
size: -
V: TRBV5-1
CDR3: CASSSGESTDTQYF
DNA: TGCGCCAGCAGTAGCGGGGAGAGCACAGATACGCAGTATTTT

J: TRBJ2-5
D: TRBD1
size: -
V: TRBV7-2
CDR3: CASSLVPGTGQETQYF
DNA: TGTGCCAGCAGCTTAGTACCGGGGACAGGGCAGGAGACCCAGTACTTC

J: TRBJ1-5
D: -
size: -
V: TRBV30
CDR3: CAWSYRGNLNQPQHF
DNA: TGTGCCTGGAGTTATAGGGGAAACCTCAATCAGCCCCAGCATTTT

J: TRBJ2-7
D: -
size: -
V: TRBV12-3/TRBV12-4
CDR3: CASTQSYEQYF
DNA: TGTGCCAGCACACAGTCCTACGAGCAGTACTTC

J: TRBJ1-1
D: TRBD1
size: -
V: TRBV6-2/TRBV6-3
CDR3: CASSRRRMTGVNTEAFF
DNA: TGTGCCAGCAGTCGGCGGCGGATGACAGGGGTAAACACTGAAGCTTTCTTT

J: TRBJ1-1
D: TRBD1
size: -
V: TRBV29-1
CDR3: CITRQGGEAFF
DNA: TGCATCACACGGCAGGGGGGTGAAGCTTTCTTT

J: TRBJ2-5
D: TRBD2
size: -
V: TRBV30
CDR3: CAWSGGGQETQYF
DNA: TGTGCCTGGAGTGGGGGGGGGCAAGAGACCCAGTACTTC

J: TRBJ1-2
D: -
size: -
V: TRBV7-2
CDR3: CASSLVAETNYGYTF
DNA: TGTGCCAGCAGCTTAGTTGCAGAGACTAATTATGGCTACACCTTC

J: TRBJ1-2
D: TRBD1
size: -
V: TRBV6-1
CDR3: CASSDGTANYGYTF
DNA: TGTGCCAGCAGTGACGGGACAGCTAACTATGGCTACACCTTC

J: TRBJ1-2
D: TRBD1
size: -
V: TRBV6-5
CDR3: CASSYSAGTGGDGYTF
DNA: TGTGCCAGCAGTTACTCTGCCGGGACAGGAGGCGACGGCTACACCTTC